This T cell receptor (beta chain) was observed in a study of early T cells in non-severe SARS-CoV-2 infection. The overall study: Bulk RNA taken from unsorted whole blood was sequenced, leaving chains unpaired.

Each cDNA molecule carried a unique molecular identifier. Each CDR3 protein is one row after TCRdb ran MiXCR on the 5' RACE reads. Among roughly 46,000 distinct CDR3 sequences, approximately 7.1% were seen once, and the ten largest hold approximately 4.5%. The ends were cut back, 0 bases at V and 4 bases at J, with 13 bases in the middle. The germline CDR1 and CDR2 sequences are SGHDT and YYEEEE. The CDR3 runs 15 residues. The chain recombines TRBV5-6 with TRBJ1-2, with D possibly matching TRBD1 (6 bases). The TCR was taken from an adult who was a healthcare worker with PCR-confirmed SARS-CoV-2 infection or an uninfected control (not recorded which). Material: whole blood. CDR3 nucleotide sequence: TGTGCCAGCAGCTTGGTTTCAGGGGTAGCCTATGGCTACACCTTC. Amino acids: CASSLVSGVAYGYTF.